This TCR beta chain was recorded in a study of control samples from healthy donors and cancer patients (dated by TCRdb to the early 2020s). Library method: the immunoSEQ multiplex PCR assay. What TCRdb holds here is the immuneACCESS table cut down to in-frame rearrangements. Part of the clones is not present; checked against another copy, under half of the missing clones reflect an unresolved V gene, and the others are unexplained. The sample table holds about 39,000 clones, of which less than 85% were seen once. About 50% of the sample is in the top ten clones. On this clone itself: The specificity of this receptor is unknown. The sample holds no much larger clone one base away, and base qualities are not on file.

For CDR1 and CDR2, the germline V gene lists SQVTM and ANQGSEA. From the cysteine through the phenylalanine, the CDR3 covers 16 amino acids. Only the CDR3 part of the read is kept: 48 bases, read in frame from the first base. A distance of 18 bases separates the germline ends of V and J, which lose 5 bases and 0 bases respectively. Sequencing was carried out using blood. The receptor was isolated from a man aged 60-69 years in good health. Recombination linked TRBV29-1 to TRBJ2-3; TRBD2 could be the D gene, as 6 bases match. The DNA sequence is given as TGCAGCGTTAAGGGACTTCCACGAGGAAGCACAGATACGCAGTATTTT. Its protein reads: CSVKGLPRGSTDTQYF.